These 14 T cell receptor beta chains originate from one sample sequenced in a study of Ad26.COV2.S vaccination and SARS-CoV-2 variants. Profiled with immunoSEQ multiplex PCR; TCRdb holds only in-frame clones, not every one. The sample has roughly 380,000 clones; approximately 88% are singletons. Treatment indicated: about 20 received Ad26.COV2.S at low or high dose, single or two shots; roughly five received placebo; per-sample allocation not given. Collection of the samples took place on day 63 after the first injection of vaccine or placebo. The sequences come from peripheral blood, collected in a trial of Ad26.COV2.S vaccine versus placebo. These receptors were obtained from a person aged 18-60 years who received the Ad26.COV2.S COVID-19 vaccine or a placebo.

The J gene is TRBJ2-7, the V gene TRBV9; 8 nucleotides line up with TRBD2. This CDR3 spans 16 amino acids. The V gene's germline CDR1 is SGDLS and CDR2 YYNGEE. The V gene end was trimmed by 4 bases and the J gene end by 2 bases; junction bases not matched to a gene: 11. CDR3: CASSTFAGGPTYEQYF. The CDR3 DNA reads TGTGCCAGCAGCACCTTTGCGGGGGGCCCCACCTACGAGCAGTACTTC.

With regard to this clone: The junction departs from the called germline gene at one end, perhaps through a read error. The chain joins TRBV5-1 to TRBJ2-1; 9 nucleotides agree with TRBD2. The CDR3 extends over 15 amino acids. The V gene's germline CDR1 is SGHRS and CDR2 YFSETQ. The CDR3 DNA is TGCGCCCGCAGCCCGCGGGGGGGGTCCTACAATGAGCAGTTCTTC. Its protein product is CARSPRGGSYNEQFF.

This chain connects TRBV11-3 to TRBJ2-5; 8 bases align to TRBD1. From germline, CDR1 is SGHNT and CDR2 YENEEA. This CDR3 contains 16 residues. V gave up 5 bases and J gave up 2 bases; unmatched junction bases: 10. CDR3 loop: CASSPPPGTGQETQYF. The DNA of the CDR3 is TGTGCCAGCAGCCCACCCCCCGGGACAGGACAAGAGACCCAGTACTTC. Full variable domain (remainder filled in from reference TRBV11-3 and TRBJ2-5): EAGVVQSPRYKIIEKKQPVAFWCNPISGHNTLYWYLQNLGQGPELLIRYENEEAVDDSQLPKDRFSAERLKGVDSTLKIQPAELGDSAVYLCASSPPPGTGQETQYFGPGTRLLVL.

The rearrangement joins TRBV10-2 to TRBJ1-4, with D possibly matching TRBD1 (5 bases). The CDR3 spans 17 residues. V shed 0 bases and J shed 0 bases, with 11 bases lying between them. Per the germline V gene, CDR1 is WSHSY and CDR2 is SAAADI. CDR3 protein: CASSESGGIATNEKLFF. The CDR3 DNA reads as TGCGCCAGCAGTGAGTCTGGGGGGATTGCAACTAATGAAAAACTGTTTTTT.

The J gene is TRBJ2-5, the V gene TRBV7-9; D gene unclear. V was trimmed by 1 base and J by 7 bases, leaving 7 bases between them. CDR1 and CDR2 from the germline V gene are SEHNR and FQNEAQ (reference sequence). This CDR3 is built from 12 residues. The CDR3 nucleotides read TGTGCCAGCAGCTTAGTAGACCGGACCCAGTACTTC. Its protein product is CASSLVDRTQYF.

This chain connects TRBV6-2 or TRBV6-3 to TRBJ2-7; the D gene is possibly TRBD2 (5 bases). In germline, CDR1 is MNHEY, CDR2 SVGEGT. This CDR3 spans 13 amino acids. Between the trimmed V and J ends, which lost 5 bases and 0 bases, there was a span of 8 bases. CDR3 residues: CASSTGNSYEQYF. In nucleotides, the CDR3 is TGTGCCAGCAGTACCGGGAACTCCTACGAGCAGTACTTC.

Only one count was recorded for this clone. The genes are TRBV19 and TRBJ2-6; tentative D call: TRBD1 (6 bases). Deletions cut 3 bases from V and 3 bases from J, with 9 bases between. The germline V gene encodes CDR1 LNHDA and CDR2 SQIVND (reference sequence). The CDR3 extends over 15 amino acids. CDR3 in DNA: TGTGCCAGTAGTATGGGGGCGTATGGGGCCAACGTCCTGACTTTC. Its translation: CASSMGAYGANVLTF. Filled out from reference TRBV19 and TRBJ2-6, the complete variable domain reads DGGITQSPKYLFRKEGQNVTLSCEQNLNHDAMYWYRQDPGQGLRLIYYSQIVNDFQKGDIAEGYSVSREKKESFPLTVTSAQKNPTAFYLCASSMGAYGANVLTFGAGSRLTVL.

The rearrangement joins TRBV3-1 (or the pseudogene TRBV3-2) to TRBJ2-3; 12 nucleotides match TRBD2. Losses at the gene ends were 0 bases for V and 2 bases for J; bases not matched to a gene: 9. CDR3 length: 19 residues. Per germline, CDR1 LGHDT and CDR2 YNNKEL (reference sequence). CDR3 region: CASSQDRLAGGYFTDTQYF. For the CDR3, the DNA is TGTGCCAGCAGCCAAGATCGCCTAGCGGGGGGGTATTTCACAGATACGCAGTATTTT.

This chain connects TRBV5-8 to TRBJ2-2; 9 nucleotides agree with TRBD1. V lost 3 bases, J lost 4 bases, and 10 bases stayed unmatched. CDR1 and CDR2 (germline): SGHTS, YDEGEE. CDR3 size: 17 residues. CDR3 DNA: TGTGCCAGCAGCTCGGACCGGGACAGGGTCACCACCGGGGAGCTGTTTTTT. Its translation is CASSSDRDRVTTGELFF.

The genes are TRBV18 and TRBJ2-4, with D possibly matching TRBD2 (6 bases). Trimming removed 2 bases at V and 8 bases at J, with 7 bases between. The CDR3 consists of 12 residues. CDR1 and CDR2 (germline): KGHSH, LQKENI. For the CDR3, the DNA is TGTGCCAGCTCACCAGGGGAGGACATTCAGTACTTC. This encodes CASSPGEDIQYF.

The rearrangement joins TRBV6-2 or TRBV6-3 to TRBJ1-1, with a possible D match to TRBD1 (6 bases). V was pared by 4 bases and J by 1 base, with 13 bases between. The CDR3 consists of 15 residues. Germline V gene lookup returns CDR1 MNHEY and CDR2 SVGEGT. The CDR3 DNA is TGTGCCAGCAGTTCCCTGGACAGACAGAACACTGAAGCTTTCTTT. Amino acid sequence: CASSSLDRQNTEAFF.

The J gene is TRBJ1-1, the V gene TRBV4-1; D gene uncertain. Germline lookup yields CDR1 MGHRA and CDR2 YSYEKL. The V end lost 1 base, the J end lost 0 bases, and 9 bases lay between the germline ends. CDR3 length: 15 amino acids. As DNA, the CDR3 is TGCGCCAGCAGCCAAGGTCCGAGTATGAACACTGAAGCTTTCTTT. Protein sequence: CASSQGPSMNTEAFF.

This clone was detected only once. The CDR3 DNA is TGTGCCAGCAGCGACGACGCAAATCAGCCCCAGCATTTT. Translated: CASSDDANQPQHF. The chain has TRBV2 and TRBJ1-5, with unresolved D. CDR1 and CDR2 from the germline V gene are SNHLY and FYNNEI. The CDR3 is 13 amino acids. Trimming cost V 6 bases and J 4 bases, with 10 bases left between them.

V gene TRBV14 combines with J gene TRBJ1-2, with 7 bases lining up with TRBD1. Unmatched junction bases numbered 9, after V lost 1 base and J lost 4 bases. Per the germline V gene, CDR1 is SGHDN and CDR2 is FVKESK. There are 16 residues in the CDR3. As DNA, the CDR3 is TGTGCCAGCAGCCAAGTCTTGGGACAGTTCCCCTATGGCTACACCTTC. It codes for CASSQVLGQFPYGYTF.